A single sample gave rise to the 25 T cell receptor beta chains below, sequenced in a study of vaccination and CD4 T cells after COVID-19. These receptors' targets are unknown. The treatment: approximately nine-day PBMC culture with coronavirus spike peptide pools or control peptides (ViraFEST assay). Cultured CD4+ T cell DNA underwent sequencing with the Oncomine TCR Beta short-read assay. TCRdb independently ran MiXCR on the PCR reads; one entry per CDR3 protein. The table lists about 27,000 distinct CDR3 sequences, around 60% of them singletons. The material sequenced was CD4+ T cells from blood, cultured in vitro, taken after SARS-CoV-2 vaccination. Source of these receptors: a human donor who received a COVID-19 vaccine.

The chain recombines TRBV6-1 with TRBJ2-3, with TRBD1 as a possible D gene (5 bases). Trimming removed 9 bases from V and 1 base from J, with 14 bases in between. Germline assignment: CDR1 MNHNS and CDR2 SASEGT. The CDR3 contains 14 residues. CDR3 in DNA: TGTGCCAGTGGGGCAGGAATCCGCACAGATACGCAGTATTTT. Translation: CASGAGIRTDTQYF.

With regard to this clonotype: An end of the junction does not agree with germline; a read error may underlie this. The rearrangement joins TRBV20-1 to TRBJ2-7; 10 positions match TRBD2. The V gene's germline CDR1 is DFQATT and CDR2 SNEGSKA (reference sequence). The CDR3 totals 13 residues. The CDR3 nucleotides are TGCAGTGCTACTAGCGGGGGTGGGGGGCGGGTGCACTTC. Its translation: CSATSGGGGRVHF.

CDR3 residues: CASSPAGGYTF. CDR3 in DNA: TGTGCCAGCAGTCCTGCGGGCGGCTACACCTTC. The chain has TRBV2 and TRBJ1-2; D gene unclear. The CDR3 spans 11 residues. CDR1 and CDR2 (germline): SNHLY, FYNNEI. Trimming left V 5 bases short and J 8 bases short, with 9 bases between.

The chain couples TRBV30 to TRBJ1-4; D is uncertain. Trimming pared 7 bases from V and 7 bases from J, leaving 10 bases between. Germline V gene data show CDR1 as GTSNPN and CDR2 as SVGIG (reference sequence). This CDR3 region has 11 residues. CDR3 bases: TGTGCCTTCCCCTCGGGTGAAAAACTGTTTTTT. It specifies CAFPSGEKLFF.

The gene calls are TRBV19 and TRBJ1-2; a possible D gene is TRBD1 (6 bases). Germline-derived CDR1 and CDR2 are LNHDA and SQIVND (reference sequence). The CDR3 covers 19 residues. Trimming removed 5 bases from V and 4 bases from J, with 29 bases in between. CDR3 sequence reads: CASSEPMTGYLSDGYGYTF. The CDR3 bases are TGTGCCAGTAGTGAACCCATGACAGGATATTTGTCGGATGGCTATGGCTACACCTTC.

In this sample, this clonotype turned up a few times. This sequence joins TRBV6-1 and TRBJ1-2; no reliable D call. Trimming left V 1 base short and J 1 base short, with 4 bases between. In germline, CDR1 is MNHNS, CDR2 SASEGT. CDR3 length: 13 amino acids. CDR3 in amino acids: CASSEGYNYGYTF. For the CDR3, the DNA is TGTGCCAGCAGTGAAGGATATAACTATGGCTACACCTTC.

The chain is built from TRBV20-1 and TRBJ2-3; 9 bases line up with TRBD2. CDR1 is DFQATT, CDR2 SNEGSKA, per germline (reference sequence). CDR3 length: 13 amino acids. After removal of 3 bases from V and 4 bases from J, the junction contained 2 bases not matched to a gene. This chain's CDR3 is CSASSGGADTQYF. CDR3 sequence (DNA): TGCAGTGCTAGTAGCGGGGGTGCAGATACGCAGTATTTT.

This clonotype was picked up one time. The rearrangement joins TRBV7-8 to TRBJ2-2; a weak D match, TRBD1 (6 bases). CDR3 length: 15 residues. Trimming took 8 bases from V and 2 from J, leaving 15 bases between them. Germline V gene sequence: CDR1 SGHVS, CDR2 FQNEAQ. The CDR3 reads CASRNTGTNTGELFF. In DNA, the CDR3 is TGTGCCAGCCGTAACACAGGGACAAACACCGGGGAGCTGTTTTTT.

The chain combines TRBV6-1 with TRBJ1-2; possible D gene TRBD1, 6 bases. V was pared by 2 bases and J by 4 bases, with 20 bases between. Germline values: CDR1 MNHNS, CDR2 SASEGT. The CDR3 extends over 17 amino acids. CDR3 bases: TGTGCCAGCAGTGAATTACTTTCAGCGGTCAGGGGCTATGGCTACACCTTC. Translating gives CASSELLSAVRGYGYTF.

The chain recombines TRBV24-1 with TRBJ2-1; the match to TRBD2 covers 13 bases. V lost 0 bases and J lost 8; bases outside the gene matches: 3. Germline V gives CDR1 KGHDR, CDR2 SFDVKD. The length of the CDR3 is 16 residues. CDR3 in amino acids: CATSDLTSGGAYEQFF. In DNA form, the CDR3 reads TGTGCCACCAGTGATTTGACTAGCGGGGGGGCCTATGAGCAGTTCTTC.

The chain has TRBV5-1 and TRBJ2-5; a weak D match, TRBD1 (7 bases). The germline V gene has CDR1 SGHRS and CDR2 YFSETQ. The CDR3 consists of 13 residues. Trimming removed 3 bases from V and 4 bases from J, with 10 bases in between. The CDR3 spells CASSYQGGETQYF. CDR3 bases: TGCGCCAGCAGCTACCAGGGGGGAGAGACCCAGTACTTC.

This clonotype has a handful of counts. The V call is TRBV20-1, the J call TRBJ2-3; TRBD2 matches 10 bases. The trim removed 3 bases at V and 1 base at J, leaving 10 bases unmatched. This CDR3 is built from 17 residues. Germline V gives CDR1 DFQATT, CDR2 SNEGSKA (reference sequence). This CDR3 is CSARGLAGEGGTDTQYF. CDR3 coding DNA: TGCAGTGCTAGGGGGCTAGCGGGGGAGGGGGGCACAGATACGCAGTATTTT.

The chain uses TRBV30 and TRBJ1-2; TRBD1 matches 7 bases. V shed 4 bases, J shed 2 bases, and the junction held 4 bases outside the gene matches. Germline V gene sequence: CDR1 GTSNPN, CDR2 SVGIG (reference sequence). The CDR3 is 13 residues long. The CDR3 loop reads CAWKGGENYGYTF. The CDR3 nucleotides read TGTGCCTGGAAAGGGGGCGAGAACTATGGCTACACCTTC.

The chain is built from TRBV7-6 and TRBJ2-2, with D tentatively TRBD1 (6 bases). The CDR3 spans 15 residues. Germline V gene data show CDR1 as SGHVS and CDR2 as FNYEAQ. Trimming stripped 4 bases from V and 1 base from J, with 10 bases between. The CDR3 sequence: CASSYGTRNTGELFF. As DNA, the CDR3 is TGTGCCAGCAGCTATGGGACACGGAACACCGGGGAGCTGTTTTTT. Full variable domain (outside the CDR3, taken from reference TRBV7-6 and TRBJ2-2): GAGVSQSPRYKVTKRGQDVALRCDPISGHVSLYWYRQALGQGPEFLTYFNYEAQQDKSGLPNDRFSAERPEGSISTLTIQRTEQRDSAMYRCASSYGTRNTGELFFGEGSRLTVL.

In DNA, the CDR3 is TGTGCCAGCAGCCCGACAGGGGCCCCCTACGAGCAGTACTTC. It encodes CASSPTGAPYEQYF. The chain links TRBV5-4 to TRBJ2-7; 8 nucleotides match TRBD1. The CDR3 sequence is 14 residues long. After removal of 4 bases from V and 2 bases from J, the junction contained 5 bases not matched to a gene. Germline V CDR1 and CDR2: SGHNT, YYREEE (reference sequence).

The chain is built from TRBV18 and TRBJ2-1; 8 bases match TRBD2. Germline CDR1 KGHSH, CDR2 LQKENI. V lost 0 bases and J lost 10; bases outside the gene matches: 14. This CDR3 spans 17 amino acids. In nucleotides, the CDR3 is TGTGCCAGCTCACCACCTGTCCGGGGGGGGCGGTCAGAAGAGCAGTTCTTC. Amino acid sequence: CASSPPVRGGRSEEQFF.

The chain has TRBV25-1 and TRBJ2-7; D is perhaps TRBD1 or TRBD2 (6 bases each). This CDR3 has 14 residues. Germline-derived CDR1 and CDR2 are MGHDK and SYGVNS. The ends were cut back, 6 bases at V and 6 bases at J, with 18 bases in the middle. CDR3 nucleotide sequence: TGTGCCAGCAGAAAGTCGGGGGCGTTCGGCGAGCAGTACTTC. Translation: CASRKSGAFGEQYF.

This clonotype was detected only once. This rearrangement joins TRBV24-1 to TRBJ2-1; 11 positions agree with TRBD1. The germline V gene has CDR1 KGHDR and CDR2 SFDVKD. The length of the CDR3 is 16 residues. Unmatched junction bases numbered 6, after V lost 4 bases and J lost 5 bases. The CDR3 is CATSDVGQGADNEQFF. DNA of the CDR3: TGTGCCACCAGTGACGTCGGACAGGGGGCAGACAATGAGCAGTTCTTC.

This chain joins TRBV5-4 and TRBJ1-4; weak D call: TRBD1 (5 bases). Germline loops: CDR1 SGHNT, CDR2 YYREEE (reference sequence). The V end was cut by 1 base, the J end by 1 base, with 8 bases between. The CDR3 extends over 15 amino acids. The CDR3 loop is CASSLKGLTNEKLFF. The CDR3 DNA follows: TGTGCCAGCAGCTTGAAGGGGTTAACTAATGAAAAACTGTTTTTT.

V gene TRBV20-1 combines with J gene TRBJ1-2; 10 bases line up with TRBD1. CDR3 size: 15 residues. CDR1 and CDR2 from the germline V gene are DFQATT and SNEGSKA (reference sequence). V trimming: 4 bases; J trimming: 2 bases; junction bases outside the gene matches: 7. The CDR3 here is CSAKGTGAPNYGYTF. The DNA for the CDR3 is TGCAGTGCTAAAGGGACAGGGGCCCCCAACTATGGCTACACCTTC.

This clonotype was picked up a small number of times. The rearrangement links TRBV20-1 to TRBJ1-5; 8 bases agree with TRBD1. The germline CDR1 and CDR2 sequences are DFQATT and SNEGSKA (reference sequence). Trimming cost V 1 base and J 2 bases; bases outside gene matches: 7. CDR3 size: 16 residues. The CDR3 sequence is CSARVPTGEGNQPQHF. CDR3 coding DNA: TGCAGTGCTAGAGTCCCGACAGGGGAAGGCAATCAGCCCCAGCATTTT.

The chain carries TRBV5-1 and TRBJ1-2, with 8 bases that match TRBD1. CDR3 length: 14 amino acids. Germline V CDR1 and CDR2: SGHRS, YFSETQ. J gave up 7 bases and V 1 base, and 6 bases lay outside the gene matches. The CDR3 sequence: CASSLMQGAAGYTF. The CDR3 DNA sequence: TGCGCCAGCAGCTTGATGCAGGGGGCGGCTGGCTACACCTTC.

This clonotype was seen a single time. This chain uses TRBV24-1 with TRBJ2-5; D gene ambiguous. V was trimmed by 6 bases and J by 9 bases, leaving 13 bases between them. CDR3 length equals 12 residues. Germline CDR1 reads KGHDR; CDR2 reads SFDVKD. The CDR3 spells CATSSGPAPQYF. The CDR3 DNA follows: TGTGCCACCAGTTCGGGTCCGGCGCCCCAGTACTTC.

This clonotype showed up just a few times. The chain is built from TRBV5-1 and TRBJ2-5; D is uncertain. The germline V and J ends were trimmed by 0 bases and 4 bases, with 10 bases remaining between them. This CDR3 spans 14 amino acids. The V gene's germline CDR1 is SGHRS and CDR2 YFSETQ. The CDR3 DNA sequence: TGCGCCAGCAGCTTGGCGCGAATTGGAGAGACCCAGTACTTC. It encodes CASSLARIGETQYF. Based on the CDR3 plus reference TRBV5-1 and TRBJ2-5, the full variable domain is KAGVTQTPRYLIKTRGQQVTLSCSPISGHRSVSWYQQTPGQGLQFLFEYFSETQRNKGNFPGRFSGRQFSNSRSEMNVSTLELGDSALYLCASSLARIGETQYFGPGTRLLVL.

The rearrangement uses TRBV7-2 and TRBJ1-5; D is possibly TRBD1 (5 bases). Germline CDR1 is SGHTA and CDR2 is FQGNSA. This CDR3 comprises 16 residues. The ends were cut back, 0 bases at V and 7 bases at J, with 16 bases in the middle. The CDR3 spells CASSLARSGGGQPQHF. CDR3 sequence (DNA): TGTGCCAGCAGCTTAGCGAGATCGGGGGGAGGACAGCCCCAGCATTTT.